The subject of this entry is one TCR beta chain. This clonotype was counted only a few times. Its antigen is not yet known. Base qualities are not recorded, but no much larger clone differs from it by a single base. Sequencing used an Illumina HiSeq 1500. The raw public data were reprocessed by TCRdb itself: fastp quality trimming at Q25, MiXCR clonotype calling, in-frame beta chains only. Entries that share a CDR3 protein sequence are merged under the most common genes and DNA. The sample contains under 450,000 distinct CDR3 sequences, nearly 35% of them found a single time. The ten largest account for 13% of the sample. The sample originates from a study of T cell repertoires in cytomegalovirus infection (dated by TCRdb to between 2017 and 2020). Notes on the research overall: Alongside well-studied HLA-B-restricted epitopes, the peptide stimulations were aimed at recently identified HLA-C-restricted CMV epitopes, whose presentation resists viral immunomodulation. The HLA type of each donor mattered for the analysis, because public TCR beta signatures pointed to carriage of CMV infection along with the matching HLA type.

Per the publication, the treatment or condition label means: in vitro stimulation with specific CMV peptide epitopes to enrich CMV-specific T cells. Broader findings and caveats from the paper: Carriers of CMV infection plus the relevant HLA type were discriminated by the cumulative frequency of public TCR beta family members in the study cohort and in an independent roughly 350-donor cohort. In the ex vivo response, HLA-C-restricted CMV-specific TCR beta clonotypes were dominant, and in two of eight donors the single most frequent clonotype came from this HLA-C-restricted group.

The germline V gene encodes CDR1 DFQATT and CDR2 SNEGSKA (reference sequence). V loses 1 base at its end and J loses 7 bases; junction bases beyond the gene matches: 7. The CDR3 holds 15 amino acids from the cysteine to the phenylalanine. Only the CDR3 DNA is retained, 45 bases long and in frame from the first base. The specimen comprised cultured PBMCs, sampled from culture after CMV antigen stimulation. This receptor chain uses TRBV20-1 and TRBJ2-1, with 10 middle bases fitting TRBD2. This receptor was obtained from a human donor in good health (CMV status not recorded). Some clones in this sample may be carry-over from other donors' samples. The nucleotides are TGCAGTGCTAGAGCCCTAGCGGGGGTCAGTAATGAGCAGTTCTTC. Translation gives CSARALAGVSNEQFF.